These 26 T cell receptor beta chains were all obtained from the same sample, sequenced in a study of CD8+CD57+ T cells in acquired aplastic anemia (dated by TCRdb to the late 2010s). Patients chosen for sequencing had shown expansion of CD8+CD57+ cells by flow cytometry. Sequencing relied on an Illumina HiSeq 2000. Genomic DNA was used as template for profiling of TCR beta VDJ combinations and CDR3 sequences. In-frame beta chains were kept once TCRdb had trimmed the public reads at Q25 with fastp and called clones with MiXCR. Every distinct CDR3 protein forms one entry, paired with its most common genes and DNA. This sample holds about 160,000 distinct CDR3 sequences; about 45% were observed only once. The ten largest clones take up roughly 3.5% of the sample. Material: sorted CD4+, CD8+, or CD8+CD57+ T cells (not recorded which) from PBMCs. These receptors all come from a human donor with aplastic anemia.

Comments on this clonotype: Because the CDR3 is missing its conserved closing phenylalanine or tryptophan, this is likely a read error. This chain links TRBV7-9 with TRBJ2-7, with a possible D match to TRBD1 (6 bases). Trimming removed 3 bases from V and 5 bases from J, with 14 bases in between. This CDR3 has 14 residues. CDR1 and CDR2 from the germline V gene are SEHNR and FQNEAQ (reference sequence). CDR3 in amino acids: CASSLGRGINEQYS. CDR3 coding DNA: TGTGCCAGCAGCTTGGGCAGGGGAATAAACGAGCAGTACTCC.

This clonotype was observed many times. The V gene is TRBV6-1, the J gene TRBJ1-1; 9 nucleotides align to TRBD1. Germline V CDR1 and CDR2: MNHNS, SASEGT. V shed 7 bases, J shed 2 bases, and the junction held 5 bases outside the gene matches. The CDR3 extends over 14 amino acids. The CDR3 spells CASNDRGKNTEAFF. CDR3 DNA: TGTGCCAGCAACGACAGGGGGAAAAACACTGAAGCTTTCTTT.

This clonotype was counted between two and nine times. The chain combines TRBV24-1 with TRBJ2-7, with a weak D call TRBD2 (5 bases). V shed 4 bases and J shed 5 bases, with 11 bases lying between them. Germline CDR1 and CDR2: KGHDR and SFDVKD. The CDR3 loop spans 13 amino acids. CDR3 region: CATSEGPRDEQYF. For the CDR3, the DNA is TGTGCCACCAGTGAAGGTCCGAGGGACGAGCAGTACTTC.

CDR3 residues: CASIVNTEAFF. CDR3 coding DNA: TGTGCCAGTATCGTGAACACTGAAGCTTTCTTT. This chain uses TRBV19 with TRBJ1-1; D unclear. Germline V gives CDR1 LNHDA, CDR2 SQIVND (reference sequence). Trimming pared 7 bases from V and 0 bases from J, leaving 3 bases between. This CDR3 has 11 amino acids.

This clonotype was recorded many times. This rearrangement joins TRBV2 to TRBJ1-6, with 7 bases that match TRBD1. CDR3 length: 14 residues. V lost 2 bases and J lost 7; bases outside the gene matches: 2. CDR1 SNHLY and CDR2 FYNNEI come from the germline V gene. The CDR3 coding sequence is TGTGCCAGCAGTGAAACAGGGGTCAATTCACCCCTCCACTTT. It is translated as CASSETGVNSPLHF.

This clonotype was recorded many times. The chain recombines TRBV6-5 with TRBJ2-5; TRBD2 might be the D (6 bases). V was clipped by 0 bases and J by 2 bases, with 10 bases between them. CDR3 size: 15 residues. The V gene's germline CDR1 is MNHEY and CDR2 SVGAGI. CDR3 sequence reads: CASSYSFGGQETQYF. Here the CDR3 DNA reads TGTGCCAGCAGTTACTCTTTCGGGGGTCAAGAGACCCAGTACTTC.

Remarks on this clonotype: One base away lies a much larger clone, so this may be a sequencing read error. The conserved closing phenylalanine or tryptophan is absent in this CDR3, likely reflecting a read error. The chain couples TRBV4-3 to TRBJ1-5; D ambiguous. V was cut by 0 bases and J by 3 bases, with 9 bases left in between. The CDR3 sequence is 15 residues long. CDR1 LGHNA and CDR2 YSLEER come from the germline V gene. CDR3 nucleotide sequence: TGCGCCAGCAGCCAAGATCCGGGGATCAATCAGCCCCAGCATCTT. Residues: CASSQDPGINQPQHL.

This clonotype was detected many times. This chain connects TRBV5-6 to TRBJ1-4, with TRBD1 as a possible D gene (6 bases). Germline V CDR1 and CDR2: SGHDT, YYEEEE. With 3 bases removed from V and 5 bases from J, the gap between germline ends came to 14 bases. The CDR3 runs to 15 residues. CDR3 sequence (DNA): TGTGCCAGCAGCTGGGGTGGGGGGGCAAATGAAAAACTGTTTTTT. Translation: CASSWGGGANEKLFF.

This clonotype was observed at least ten times. The chain is built from TRBV3-1 and TRBJ1-4, with D maybe TRBD1 (5 bases). Per the germline V gene, CDR1 is LGHDT and CDR2 is YNNKEL (reference sequence). The CDR3 runs 12 residues. Trimming pared 1 base from V and 17 bases from J, leaving 14 bases between. CDR3: CASSQGGTDPFF. CDR3 in DNA: TGTGCCAGCAGCCAAGGTGGGACGGACCCATTTTTT. The full variable domain, its missing parts supplied by reference TRBV3-1 and TRBJ1-4, is DTAVSQTPKYLVTQMGNDKSIKCEQNLGHDTMYWYKQDSKKFLKIMFSYNNKELIINETVPNRFSPKSPDKAHLNLHINSLELGDSAVYFCASSQGGTDPFFGSGTQLSVL.

The chain recombines TRBV19 with TRBJ2-3, with TRBD2 identical over 8 bases. The CDR3 runs to 15 residues. CDR1 and CDR2 from the germline V gene are LNHDA and SQIVND (reference sequence). The J segment lost 7 bases and the V segment lost 3 bases, leaving 9 bases of the junction unmatched. This chain's CDR3 is CASSMRMTSANTQYF. The CDR3 DNA reads TGTGCCAGTAGTATGAGGATGACTAGCGCAAATACGCAGTATTTT.

This clonotype rates as medium-sized (0.01 to 0.1%). The chain joins TRBV29-1 to TRBJ1-1; the D gene is possibly TRBD1 (5 bases). Germline CDR1 reads SQVTM; CDR2 reads ANQGSEA. V lost 7 bases and J 1 base, leaving 10 bases between the germline ends. The CDR3 extends over 12 amino acids. CDR3 DNA sequence: TGCAGCGCCAGACAGACGAACACTGAAGCTTTCTTT. Encoded protein: CSARQTNTEAFF.

This clonotype was counted only a few times. The rearrangement uses TRBV2 and TRBJ2-6, with no clear D. The V gene's germline CDR1 is SNHLY and CDR2 FYNNEI. The CDR3 sequence is 15 residues long. V was clipped by 4 bases and J by 0 bases, with 7 bases between them. The CDR3 spells CASSAQISGANVLTF. As DNA, the CDR3 is TGTGCCAGCAGTGCCCAAATCTCTGGGGCCAACGTCCTGACTTTC.

The sample holds many counts of this clonotype. The genes are TRBV7-9 and TRBJ1-2, with D unresolved. Trimming removed 5 bases from V and 5 bases from J, with 21 bases in between. CDR3 length: 16 amino acids. In germline, CDR1 is SEHNR, CDR2 FQNEAQ (reference sequence). This CDR3 is CASSPTSIGREYGYTF. CDR3 coding DNA: TGTGCCAGCAGCCCTACCTCCATTGGGCGGGAATATGGCTACACCTTC. The full variable domain, with the rest looked up from reference TRBV7-9 and TRBJ1-2, is DTGVSQNPRHKITKRGQNVTFRCDPISEHNRLYWYRQTLGQGPEFLTYFQNEAQLEKSRLLSDRFSAERPKGSFSTLEIQRTEQGDSAMYLCASSPTSIGREYGYTFGSGTRLTVV.

The V gene is TRBV6-1, the J gene TRBJ2-3; 8 bases agree with TRBD1. Trimming at V came to 7 bases and at J to 3 bases, leaving 12 bases not matched to a gene. Germline V gene lookup returns CDR1 MNHNS and CDR2 SASEGT. The CDR3 runs to 16 residues. The CDR3 reads CASKSGGWYGTDTQYF. Here the CDR3 DNA reads TGTGCCAGCAAATCAGGGGGCTGGTATGGGACAGATACGCAGTATTTT.

This clonotype was detected ten times or more. This sequence joins TRBV29-1 and TRBJ2-5, with unresolved D. Deletions cut 3 bases from V and 1 base from J, with 3 bases between. The V gene's germline CDR1 is SQVTM and CDR2 ANQGSEA. This CDR3 is built from 11 residues. The CDR3, as DNA: TGCAGCGTTGACAGCCAAGAGACCCAGTACTTC. Protein: CSVDSQETQYF.

In its sample, this clonotype was seen many times. The gene calls are TRBV20-1 and TRBJ2-5; tentative D call: TRBD2 (6 bases). V lost 5 bases, J lost 0 bases, and 16 bases lay in between. Looked up from germline, CDR1 is DFQATT and CDR2 is SNEGSKA (reference sequence). The CDR3 covers 15 residues. CDR3 region: CSAAGSGLYQETQYF. CDR3 in DNA: TGCAGTGCTGCCGGTAGCGGCCTGTACCAAGAGACCCAGTACTTC.

This clonotype was seen at least ten times. The chain joins TRBV20-1 to TRBJ2-1; no reliable D call. The CDR3 runs to 11 residues. V dropped 7 bases and J dropped 9 bases, with 13 bases sitting between them. Germline V gives CDR1 DFQATT, CDR2 SNEGSKA (reference sequence). CDR3 DNA sequence: TGCAGTGGGCGGCGCCTGAGTGAGCAGTTCTTC. Amino acids: CSGRRLSEQFF.

V is TRBV7-2 and J is TRBJ1-6; no reliable D call. V lost 1 base, J lost 13 bases, and 11 bases lay in between. The CDR3 sequence is 13 residues long. Germline CDR1 is SGHTA and CDR2 is FQGNSA. Here the CDR3 DNA reads TGTGCCAGCAGCTTAGGGTCTGCAATGCCCCTCCACTTT. Amino acids: CASSLGSAMPLHF.

This chain joins TRBV6-1 and TRBJ1-3; D is uncertain. CDR3 length equals 15 residues. Germline loops: CDR1 MNHNS, CDR2 SASEGT. Trimming shortened V by 2 bases and J by 4 bases, and 12 bases separated the two germline ends. DNA for the CDR3: TGTGCCAGCAGTGAAACCCTACAGCGGGGAAACACCATATATTTT. This encodes CASSETLQRGNTIYF.

For this clonotype: Since no conserved phenylalanine or tryptophan closes the CDR3, a read error is the likely cause. V gene TRBV10-3 combines with J gene TRBJ2-3; D is undetermined. CDR3 length: 14 amino acids. Germline CDR1 reads ENHRY; CDR2 reads SYGVKD. V lost 8 bases and J lost 4, with 16 bases in between. The CDR3 DNA reads as TGTGCCATCGAGAGTAGCATTGAAGCAGATACGCAGTATCTT. Protein product: CAIESSIEADTQYL.

This clonotype came up a few times. The chain combines TRBV3-1 with TRBJ2-5; 7 bases are shared with TRBD1. The CDR3 covers 15 residues. The junction had 16 bases not matched to a gene; V was cut back by 10 bases and J by 5 bases. Looked up from germline, CDR1 is LGHDT and CDR2 is YNNKEL (reference sequence). The DNA of the CDR3 is TGTGCCAACAGGCCCGGACAGGTAATATTGGAGACCCAGTACTTC. The encoded protein is CANRPGQVILETQYF.

J is TRBJ2-7 and V is TRBV10-3, with TRBD1 matching over 9 bases. This CDR3 spans 14 amino acids. V shed 5 bases and J 1 base; nucleotides not matched to a gene: 3. Per the germline V gene, CDR1 is ENHRY and CDR2 is SYGVKD. The CDR3 region has the DNA TGTGCCATCAGTTGGGGACAGGGATCCTACGAGCAGTACTTC. Translated, it gives CAISWGQGSYEQYF.

Notes on this clonotype: It may be a read error: a sequence one base away is much more abundant. The chain has TRBV12-3 or TRBV12-4 and TRBJ2-1; D remains unclear. The germline V and J ends were trimmed by 3 bases and 5 bases, with 17 bases remaining between them. The CDR3 loop spans 16 amino acids. CDR3 DNA sequence: TGTGCCAGCAGTTTTAGTCCCTCCTTTGGACACAATGAGCAGTTCTTC. Translation: CASSFSPSFGHNEQFF.

This chain links TRBV25-1 with TRBJ2-5; TRBD2 matches at 7 bases. Germline loops: CDR1 MGHDK, CDR2 SYGVNS. V shed 1 base and J 4 bases; nucleotides not matched to a gene: 0. The CDR3 spans 13 residues. CDR3 region: CASSEWGGETQYF. The CDR3 DNA is TGTGCCAGCAGTGAATGGGGGGGAGAGACCCAGTACTTC. Full variable domain (remainder filled in from reference TRBV25-1 and TRBJ2-5): EADIYQTPRYLVIGTGKKITLECSQTMGHDKMYWYQQDPGMELHLIHYSYGVNSTEKGDLSSESTVSRIRTEHFPLTLESARPSHTSQYLCASSEWGGETQYFGPGTRLLVL.

The DNA of the CDR3 is TGTGCCAGCGGGGAGTATAGCAATCAGCCCCAGCATTTT. It translates to CASGEYSNQPQHF. The gene calls are TRBV2 and TRBJ1-5, with D uncertain. The germline V gene has CDR1 SNHLY and CDR2 FYNNEI. Trimming removed 8 bases at V and 0 bases at J, with 8 bases between. This CDR3 comprises 13 residues.

This clonotype came up once. Germline is not matched at one junction end, which may reflect a read error. The rearrangement uses TRBV10-2 and TRBJ2-3; 8 bases match TRBD1. The germline V gene has CDR1 WSHSY and CDR2 SAAADI. This CDR3 region has 15 residues. The CDR3 loop reads CAISSGQGGTDTQYF. CDR3 nucleotides: TGTGCCATCAGTTCCGGACAGGGCGGCACAGATACGCAGTATTTT.